This T cell receptor (beta chain) was sequenced in a study of response to subunit inactivated influenza vaccine. As for this clonotype: Its antigen is undetermined.

The CDR3 totals 12 residues. V lost 5 bases to trimming and J lost 6 bases, with 10 bases between them. TCRdb reprocessed the RT-PCR reads via MiXCR and lists one record per CDR3 protein. The data show hundreds of thousands of distinct CDR3 sequences, roughly 14% seen once. Points from the study as a whole: The authors suggested that few new T cells are recruited per seasonal influenza vaccination.

The V call is TRBV12-3 or TRBV12-4, the J call TRBJ1-2; no clear D gene. Sequencing was performed on PBMCs from blood, taken 12 days after vaccination. The sequence derives from a man in his fifties or sixties who received an inactivated influenza vaccine. CDR3 coding DNA: TGTGCCAGCAGTCCCCGAGGGAATGGCTACACCTTC. Its translation is CASSPRGNGYTF.